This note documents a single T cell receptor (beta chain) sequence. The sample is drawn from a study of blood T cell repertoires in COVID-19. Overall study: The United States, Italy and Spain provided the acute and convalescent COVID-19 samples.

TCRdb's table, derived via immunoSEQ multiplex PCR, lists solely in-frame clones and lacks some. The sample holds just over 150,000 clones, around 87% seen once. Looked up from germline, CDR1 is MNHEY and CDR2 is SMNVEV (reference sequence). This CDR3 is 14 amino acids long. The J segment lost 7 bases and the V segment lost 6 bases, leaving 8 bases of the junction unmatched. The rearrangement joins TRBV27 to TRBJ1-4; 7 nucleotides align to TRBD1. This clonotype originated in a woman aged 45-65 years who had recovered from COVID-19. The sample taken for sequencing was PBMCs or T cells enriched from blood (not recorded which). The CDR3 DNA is TGTGCCAGCAGAAGAGAGGGGGCGGTTGAAAAACTGTTTTTT. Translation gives CASRREGAVEKLFF.